This TCR beta chain was obtained from a study of blood T cell repertoires in COVID-19 (dated by TCRdb to about 2020). About the investigation overall: Samples from collaborators originated in the United States, Italy and Spain and spanned both the acute and convalescent phases of COVID-19. The repertoires were released in a freely available public database meant as a resource for research on the immune response to SARS-CoV-2. The samples were drawn from two sources: the first 160 participants of the ongoing ImmuneRACE study, and 1,200 or so subjects contributed by 6 global collaborators. The dataset comprised deeply sampled blood TCRbeta repertoires from subjects exposed to, actively infected with, or recovered from COVID-19. Where HLA class I and class II types were available, the types were taken from metadata supplied by the sample provider, not from assay-based typing. A de-identified subject ID, COVID-19 status, age in years and sex were almost always included in the sample metadata. The material from the prospective study consisted of cDNA or gDNA derived from T cells, B-cell-depleted T cells, or PBMCs. The investigation overall reported the following: Clinical and demographic metadata were provided uncurated, with the amount varying by source and participant.

TCRbeta CDR3 regions were amplified from genomic DNA using the immunoSEQ Assay, a bias-controlled multiplex PCR. The source study handled its data this way. Nucleated cell counts per sample were estimated from amplification of reference gene primers within the assay. To quantify the absolute abundance of each unique TCRbeta CDR3 rearrangement, sequence reads were collapsed and filtered. For each sample, productive Simpson clonality was calculated by taking the square root of Simpson's diversity index across productive rearrangements. The table was pulled from immuneACCESS by TCRdb, which kept in-frame rearrangements only. Such tables lose some clones; where checked, under half of the loss comes from unresolved V genes, and the rest has no known cause. Clone size and V and J calls were adopted from that table, with D and trimming inferred from the DNA. The sample table shows roughly 410,000 clones, and 87% are seen once. Of the sample, under 3% is held by the ten largest clones.

With regard to this clone: The clone's antigen remains unknown. No base-level quality is on record; no much larger clone is a single base apart.

One collaborating source in Seattle enrolled patients during active infection and followed them longitudinally through the course of disease. Collaborating institutions collected whole blood in K2EDTA tubes following their own protocols. Collaborator samples were shipped for TCRbeta analysis as frozen whole blood, isolated PBMCs, or DNA extracted from either sample type. The CDR3, from cysteine to phenylalanine, totals 12 residues. Of the read, only the CDR3 DNA is kept; its 36 bases are in frame from base 1. The trim is 5 bases for V and 7 bases for J, with a gap of 11 bases between the germline ends. CDR1 and CDR2, looked up from the germline V gene (reference sequence), are LNHDA and SQIVND.

The source is a woman aged 55-69 years with COVID-19, enrolled during active disease. The sample comprised peripheral blood. The sequence joins TRBV19 to TRBJ1-2; TRBD1 is perhaps the D gene, given 5 matching bases. The CDR3 amino acid sequence is: CASSQQEPGYTF. In nucleotide form, the sequence is TGTGCCAGTAGTCAACAGGAACCTGGCTACACCTTC. The variable domain in full, with residues beyond the CDR3 obtained from the reference TRBV19 and TRBJ1-2 genes, is DGGITQSPKYLFRKEGQNVTLSCEQNLNHDAMYWYRQDPGQGLRLIYYSQIVNDFQKGDIAEGYSVSREKKESFPLTVTSAQKNPTAFYLCASSQQEPGYTFGSGTRLTVV.